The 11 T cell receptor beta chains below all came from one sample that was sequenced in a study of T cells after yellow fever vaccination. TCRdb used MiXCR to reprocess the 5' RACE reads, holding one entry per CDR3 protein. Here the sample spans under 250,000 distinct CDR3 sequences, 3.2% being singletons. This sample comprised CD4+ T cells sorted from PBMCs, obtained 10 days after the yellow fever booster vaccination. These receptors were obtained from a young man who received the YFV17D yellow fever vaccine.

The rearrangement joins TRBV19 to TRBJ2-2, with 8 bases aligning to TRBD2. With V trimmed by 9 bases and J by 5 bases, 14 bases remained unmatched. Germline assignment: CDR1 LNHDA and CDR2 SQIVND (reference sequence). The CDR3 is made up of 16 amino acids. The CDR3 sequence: CASHGLAGGDTGELFF. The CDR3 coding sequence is TGTGCCAGCCACGGTTTGGCGGGGGGTGATACCGGGGAGCTGTTTTTT.

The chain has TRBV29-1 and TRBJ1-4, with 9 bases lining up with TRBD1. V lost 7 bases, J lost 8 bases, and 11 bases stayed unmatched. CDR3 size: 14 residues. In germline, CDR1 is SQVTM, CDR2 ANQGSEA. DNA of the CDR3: TGCAGCGCCGGGGACAGGGCCCTCTCAGAAAAACTGTTTTTT. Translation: CSAGDRALSEKLFF.

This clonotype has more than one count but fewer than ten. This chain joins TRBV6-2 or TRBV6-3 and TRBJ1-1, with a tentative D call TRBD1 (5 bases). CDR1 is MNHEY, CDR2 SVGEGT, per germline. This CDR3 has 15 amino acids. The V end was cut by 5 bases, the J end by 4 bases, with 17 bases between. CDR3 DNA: TGTGCCAGCAGTCGGACTCCACAGGCTCGCACTGAAGCTTTCTTT. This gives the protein CASSRTPQARTEAFF.

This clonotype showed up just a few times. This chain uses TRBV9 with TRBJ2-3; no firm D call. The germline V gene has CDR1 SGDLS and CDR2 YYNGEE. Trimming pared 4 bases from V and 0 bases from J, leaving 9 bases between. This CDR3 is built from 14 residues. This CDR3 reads CASSTTTSTDTQYF. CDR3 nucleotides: TGTGCCAGCAGCACTACGACTAGCACAGATACGCAGTATTTT.

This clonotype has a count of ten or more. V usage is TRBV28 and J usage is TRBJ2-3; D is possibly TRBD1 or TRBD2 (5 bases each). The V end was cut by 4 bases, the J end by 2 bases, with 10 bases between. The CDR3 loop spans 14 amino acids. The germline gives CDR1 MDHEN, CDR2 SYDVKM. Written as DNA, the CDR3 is TGTGCCAGCAGTTCCCCGGGGCACACAGATACGCAGTATTTT. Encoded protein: CASSSPGHTDTQYF.

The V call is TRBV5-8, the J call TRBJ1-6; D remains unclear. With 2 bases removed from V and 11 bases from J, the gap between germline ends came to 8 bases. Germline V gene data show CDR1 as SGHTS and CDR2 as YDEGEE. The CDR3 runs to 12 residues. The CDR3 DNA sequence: TGTGCCAGCAGCTTCAAAAGGGCACCCCTCCACTTT. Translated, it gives CASSFKRAPLHF.

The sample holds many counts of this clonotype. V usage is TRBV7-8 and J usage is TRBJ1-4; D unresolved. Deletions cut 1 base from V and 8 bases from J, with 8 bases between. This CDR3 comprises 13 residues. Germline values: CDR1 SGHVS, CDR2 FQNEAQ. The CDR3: CASSLDRREKLFF. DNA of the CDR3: TGTGCCAGCAGCTTAGACAGAAGGGAAAAACTGTTTTTT.

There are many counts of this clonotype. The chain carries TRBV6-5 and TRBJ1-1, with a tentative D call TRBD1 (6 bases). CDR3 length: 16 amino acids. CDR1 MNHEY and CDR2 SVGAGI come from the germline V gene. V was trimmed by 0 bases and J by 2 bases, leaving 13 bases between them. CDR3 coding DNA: TGTGCCAGCAGTTACTCGAGTCCAGGGGTAAACACTGAAGCTTTCTTT. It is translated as CASSYSSPGVNTEAFF.

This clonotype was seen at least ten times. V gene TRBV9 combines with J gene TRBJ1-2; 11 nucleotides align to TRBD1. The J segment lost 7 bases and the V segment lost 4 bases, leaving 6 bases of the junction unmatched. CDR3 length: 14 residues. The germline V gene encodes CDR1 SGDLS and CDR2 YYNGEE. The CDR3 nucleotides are TGTGCCAGCAGCACCCGGACAGGGGGCGGTGGCTACACCTTC. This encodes CASSTRTGGGGYTF.

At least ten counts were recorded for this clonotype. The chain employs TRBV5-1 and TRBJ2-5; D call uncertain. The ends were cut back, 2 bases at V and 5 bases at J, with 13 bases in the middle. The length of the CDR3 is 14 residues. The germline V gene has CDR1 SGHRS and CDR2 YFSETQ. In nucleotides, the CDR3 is TGCGCCAGCAGCTTAGGTACTCCCTCGGAGACCCAGTACTTC. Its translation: CASSLGTPSETQYF.

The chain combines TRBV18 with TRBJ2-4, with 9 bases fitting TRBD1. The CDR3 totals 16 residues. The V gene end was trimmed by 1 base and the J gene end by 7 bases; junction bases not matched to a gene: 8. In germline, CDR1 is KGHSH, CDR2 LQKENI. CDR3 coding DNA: TGTGCCAGCTCACCACACGTGGACAGGGGTTTGAACATTCAGTACTTC. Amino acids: CASSPHVDRGLNIQYF.